Here is one T cell receptor beta chain with its context. This clone has a handful of counts. No antigen is known for it. Base qualities are missing; no much larger clone stands one base away. The record originates from a study of beta chain features in type 1 diabetes (dated by TCRdb to the late 2010s). The study in broad terms: Mean age, gender distribution, total cell number and subset yield did not differ between patients and healthy donors. A total of 85 million to 140 million sorted cells were examined across all samples, and the number of cells per subset was strongly correlated with RNA yield. The study compared the TCRB repertoires of sorted circulating CD4+ T cell subsets in recently diagnosed type 1 diabetes patients with those in matched healthy donors. Regulatory and stem cell-like memory subsets were isolated from only 8 patients and 8 healthy donors, whereas naive and central memory subsets came from all 30 or so donors. Points the paper makes about the study in general: Because the HLA sub-analyses included only small numbers of individuals, any influence of HLA type on TCRB rearrangement was left unresolved. In all four CD4+ subsets, TCRB CDR3 length was moderately but significantly shorter in type 1 diabetes patients. Because cDNA was sequenced instead of genomic DNA, activated cells with high expression could be over-represented, although the groups did not differ in activation or CD3 levels. Shorter templates might be favored by PCR, yet because patient and control samples were amplified and corrected together, any such skew would affect both groups equally. At VDJ recombination sites, patients with type 1 diabetes made fewer insertions and deleted more nucleotides, a pattern implying thymic rearrangement abnormalities. Naive, central memory and regulatory TCRB repertoires appeared to be more similar among patients than among healthy donors.

All of the isolated RNA was reverse transcribed with the High Capacity cDNA Reverse Transcription Kit, so expressed TCRB transcripts were sequenced. Deep immunoSEQ sequencing was performed on naive, central memory and regulatory T cell samples, with an average of about 3.57 million total reads per sample. Sorted cells were lysed in RLT buffer and RNA was extracted with DNase-treated RNeasy Micro or Mini kits, depending on cell number. To prevent cross-contamination, every cell subset was processed on its own, while patient and healthy donor samples were processed together. TCRB sequences were amplified from cDNA with the immunoSEQ multiplex PCR, producing 87-bp fragments spanning the CDR3 region. Sequencing of the amplicons was performed on the Illumina HiSeq platform. As for how the authors treated the data: Synthetic template baselines were used to correct PCR bias computationally, reads within Hamming distance 2 were collapsed together, and singletons that could not be merged were discarded. Reads were aligned to IMGT to assign V, D and J genes, CDR3 length, and insertions or deletions at six rearrangement sites. Within each subset, clonotype counts were normalized to sorted cell number, and only after that were true diversity and Gini coefficients computed with the tcR R package. Repertoire sharing was quantified using the overlap coefficient calculated on TCRB nucleotide sequences. Out-of-frame TCRB sequences from naive cells were analyzed as a proxy for the pre-selection repertoire. Not all clones reach the TCRdb copy of this immuneACCESS table, which keeps in-frame sequences only. Checked studies attribute under half of the gap to unresolved V genes and leave the rest unexplained. V and J calls and clone size are those listed in that table; D and trimming were worked out from the DNA. Present in this sample are hundreds of thousands of clones, 30% of which were seen just once. The ten top clones hold around 0.065% of the sample.

The V end loses 0 bases and the J end loses 0 bases, and a stretch of 10 bases separates them. The CDR3, from cysteine to phenylalanine, totals 16 residues. Of all the DNA, just the CDR3 is kept, 48 bases in frame from base 1. Sequences SGDLS (CDR1) and YYNGEE (CDR2) are obtained from the germline V gene. A single peripheral blood draw of approximately 100 mL on average was collected from each donor into heparinised tubes. A BD FACSAria II and a panel including CD45RO, CCR7, CD25, CD127, CD95 and CD27 were used to sort naive, central memory, regulatory and stem cell-like memory CD4+ T cells. Every sorted population had a purity above 95%. PBMCs were separated immediately by Lymphoprep density gradient centrifugation and were stained directly, without being cultured. So that batch effects would be minimized, each experiment stained and sorted samples in pairs, pairing one healthy donor with one patient.

What was sequenced was naive CD4+ T cells from blood. The cell subset or site label of this sample denotes: true naive CD4+ T cells. The chain was built from TRBV9 and TRBJ2-1; the D gene is not confidently resolved. The sequence came from a man aged 18 to 35 in good health. The encoded CDR3 is CASSVGGSNSYNEQFF. The DNA is TGTGCCAGCAGCGTAGGAGGCTCGAACTCCTACAATGAGCAGTTCTTC.